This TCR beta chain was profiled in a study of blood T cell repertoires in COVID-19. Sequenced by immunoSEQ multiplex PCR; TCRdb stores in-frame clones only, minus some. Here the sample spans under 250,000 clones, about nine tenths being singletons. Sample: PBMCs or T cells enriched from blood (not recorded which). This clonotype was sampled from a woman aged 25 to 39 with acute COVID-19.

CDR3 in DNA: TGTGCCAGCAGCGTAGCCCCTAGATTTGGAGAGACCCAGTACTTC. As protein: CASSVAPRFGETQYF. The chain carries TRBV9 and TRBJ2-5; D gene ambiguous. This CDR3 contains 15 residues. The germline V and J ends were trimmed by 0 bases and 4 bases, with 13 bases remaining between them. Germline values: CDR1 SGDLS, CDR2 YYNGEE. Combining the CDR3 with reference TRBV9 and TRBJ2-5 gives the whole variable domain DSGVTQTPKHLITATGQRVTLRCSPRSGDLSVYWYQQSLDQGLQFLIQYYNGEERAKGNILERFSAQQFPDLHSELNLSSLELGDSALYFCASSVAPRFGETQYFGPGTRLLVL.